What follows are 24 T cell receptor beta chains derived from one specimen sequenced in a study of identical twins. Using its own MiXCR run on the 5' RACE reads, TCRdb lists one record per CDR3 protein. In the table there are about 890,000 distinct CDR3 sequences, around an eighth of which are singletons. The sample also formed part of further work on yellow fever vaccine responses in identical twins.

The specimen sequenced was PBMCs. Receptors were obtained from a woman aged 18-35 years in good health.

V usage is TRBV11-1 and J usage is TRBJ2-4; perhaps TRBD1 as D (6 bases). Germline CDR1 and CDR2: SGHAT and FQDESV (reference sequence). V gave up 5 bases and J gave up 0 bases, with 23 bases separating them. The CDR3 length is 19 residues. Here the CDR3 reads CASSATSGGPWIAKNIQYF. The CDR3 DNA is TGTGCCAGCAGCGCGACAAGTGGGGGCCCGTGGATAGCCAAAAACATTCAGTACTTC.

In its sample, this clonotype was seen a few times. The V call is TRBV29-1, the J call TRBJ2-2, with D tentatively TRBD1 or TRBD2 (6 bases each). From germline, CDR1 is SQVTM and CDR2 ANQGSEA. Trimming removed 5 bases at V and 5 bases at J, with 15 bases between. The CDR3 extends over 14 amino acids. CDR3 DNA: TGCAGCGTTCCCAGGGGTAGCGGTACCGGGGAGCTGTTTTTT. Amino acid sequence: CSVPRGSGTGELFF.

The chain has TRBV28 and TRBJ1-1; TRBD1 is a possible D gene (6 bases). The CDR3 runs to 15 residues. Germline loops: CDR1 MDHEN, CDR2 SYDVKM. V lost 3 bases, J lost 5 bases, and 16 bases lay in between. The DNA for the CDR3 is TGTGCCAGCAGTTTTTGGGAGCAGGGGAGAACTGAAGCTTTCTTT. Protein product: CASSFWEQGRTEAFF.

The CDR3 DNA sequence: TGCGCCAGCAGCCAGGTCCAGGGACTAGCGGGGGCCGGGACCGGGGAGCTGTTTTTT. This sequence encodes CASSQVQGLAGAGTGELFF. The rearrangement joins TRBV4-1 to TRBJ2-2; 14 bases match TRBD2. The length of the CDR3 is 19 residues. Germline CDR1 reads MGHRA; CDR2 reads YSYEKL. The V segment lost 3 bases and the J segment 5 bases; nucleotides outside the gene matches: 11.

Only a few counts were recorded for this clonotype. This sequence joins TRBV28 and TRBJ1-2, with 8 bases that match TRBD1. Germline CDR1 reads MDHEN; CDR2 reads SYDVKM. The CDR3 loop spans 15 amino acids. Losses at the gene ends were 3 bases for V and 3 bases for J; bases not matched to a gene: 6. CDR3 nucleotide sequence: TGTGCCAGCAGTTTCCAGGCAGGGGGCGACTATGGCTACACCTTC. Protein sequence: CASSFQAGGDYGYTF.

The CDR3 here is CATSREGPKNQPQHF. CDR3 DNA: TGTGCCACCAGCAGAGAGGGACCTAAGAATCAGCCCCAGCATTTT. The V and J genes are TRBV15 and TRBJ1-5; perhaps TRBD1 as D (5 bases). Trimming stripped 0 bases from V and 4 bases from J, with 10 bases between. In germline, CDR1 is LNHNV, CDR2 YYDKDF (reference sequence). There are 15 residues in the CDR3.

This clonotype was recorded many times. The chain uses TRBV5-1 and TRBJ2-1; 8 bases match TRBD1. The germline CDR1 and CDR2 sequences are SGHRS and YFSETQ. The CDR3 contains 15 residues. After removal of 0 bases from V and 2 bases from J, the junction contained 1 base not matched to a gene. The CDR3 region is CASSLVGQAYNEQFF. The DNA for the CDR3 is TGCGCCAGCAGCTTGGTGGGACAGGCCTACAATGAGCAGTTCTTC.

This clonotype showed up just a few times. The V and J genes are TRBV11-1 and TRBJ2-2; 9 bases fit TRBD2. In germline, CDR1 is SGHAT, CDR2 FQDESV (reference sequence). The CDR3 runs to 18 residues. V was clipped by 3 bases and J by 0 bases; unmatched bases: 8. The CDR3 protein is CASSFSPIAGANTGELFF. CDR3 in DNA: TGTGCCAGCAGCTTTTCCCCCATAGCGGGAGCGAACACCGGGGAGCTGTTTTTT.

The V and J genes are TRBV5-1 and TRBJ2-5; TRBD2 matches at 11 bases. The length of the CDR3 is 14 residues. CDR1 and CDR2 (germline): SGHRS, YFSETQ. V lost 4 bases and J lost 3; bases outside the gene matches: 2. Here the CDR3 DNA reads TGCGCCAGCAGCAAACTAGCGGGGGAAGAGACCCAGTACTTC. It is translated as CASSKLAGEETQYF.

The genes are TRBV27 and TRBJ2-5; D possibly corresponds to TRBD2 (5 bases). V lost 2 bases to trimming and J lost 0 bases, with 7 bases between them. CDR3 length: 14 amino acids. The germline CDR1 and CDR2 sequences are MNHEY and SMNVEV (reference sequence). The CDR3 here is CASSLQRYQETQYF. DNA for the CDR3: TGTGCCAGCAGTTTACAGCGGTACCAAGAGACCCAGTACTTC.

This clonotype was counted a few times. The chain combines TRBV6-5 with TRBJ2-7; 9 bases align to TRBD1. V lost 4 bases to trimming and J lost 4 bases; unmatched junction nucleotides: 5. The V gene's germline CDR1 is MNHEY and CDR2 SVGAGI. The CDR3 contains 14 residues. The CDR3 bases are TGTGCCAGCAGTTCACAGGGGGCTTTGTACGAGCAGTACGTC. Translating gives CASSSQGALYEQYV.

For the CDR3, the DNA is TGTGCCAGCAGCTTAGGCTCCGGGGCTAACTACGAGCAGTACGTC. Translation: CASSLGSGANYEQYV. This rearrangement joins TRBV7-6 to TRBJ2-7, with D perhaps assigned TRBD1 or TRBD2 (5 bases each). The length of the CDR3 is 15 residues. Germline CDR1 SGHVS, CDR2 FNYEAQ. The ends were cut back, 1 base at V and 3 bases at J, with 13 bases in the middle.

The rearrangement uses TRBV20-1 and TRBJ2-5; 8 bases map to TRBD1. V shed 5 bases and J 4 bases; nucleotides not matched to a gene: 12. The CDR3 consists of 15 residues. Germline lookup yields CDR1 DFQATT and CDR2 SNEGSKA (reference sequence). CDR3 loop: CSAPTWTGRRETQYF. The CDR3, as DNA: TGCAGTGCTCCCACCTGGACAGGGAGAAGAGAGACCCAGTACTTC.

The CDR3 nucleotides are TGTGCCAGCAGCCAAGCCCTTATTGGTGAGCAGTACTTC. Translated: CASSQALIGEQYF. The chain combines TRBV3-1 with TRBJ2-7; D remains unclear. Trimming pared 1 base from V and 7 bases from J, leaving 11 bases between. The CDR3 has 13 amino acids. The germline V gene has CDR1 LGHDT and CDR2 YNNKEL (reference sequence).

This chain joins TRBV27 and TRBJ1-6, with 9 bases lining up with TRBD1. The germline V gene encodes CDR1 MNHEY and CDR2 SMNVEV (reference sequence). With 7 bases clipped from V and 10 bases from J, the junction kept 11 bases outside the gene matches. The length of the CDR3 is 15 residues. The CDR3 bases are TGTGCCAGCACCAGGCTACAGGGGGCAGGGTCACCCCTCCACTTT. This gives the protein CASTRLQGAGSPLHF.

There are a few counts of this clonotype. The rearrangement links TRBV4-1 to TRBJ2-3, with D unclear. Germline V gives CDR1 MGHRA, CDR2 YSYEKL. V lost 0 bases and J lost 6, with 10 bases in between. The CDR3 covers 14 residues. CDR3 coding DNA: TGCGCCAGCAGCCAAGAGCGTCAGGCGGATACGCAGTATTTT. It is translated as CASSQERQADTQYF.

This clonotype was seen a few times. The J gene is TRBJ2-6, the V gene TRBV12-3 or TRBV12-4, with TRBD1 matching over 7 bases. The junction had 3 bases not matched to a gene; V was cut back by 5 bases and J by 2 bases. There are 15 residues in the CDR3. The CDR3: CASSLGTAGANVLTF. The CDR3 DNA reads TGTGCCAGCAGTCTCGGGACAGCTGGGGCCAACGTCCTGACTTTC.

This clonotype was detected many times. The genes are TRBV6-6 and TRBJ2-1; D remains ambiguous. The CDR3 is 11 residues long. Germline V CDR1 and CDR2: MNHNY, SVGAGI (reference sequence). V lost 5 bases, J lost 6 bases, and 5 bases lay in between. The CDR3 sequence is CASSEINEQFF. The CDR3 DNA sequence: TGTGCCAGCAGTGAGATCAATGAGCAGTTCTTC.

This clonotype has at least ten counts. The V and J genes are TRBV12-3 or TRBV12-4 and TRBJ2-1, with 8 bases lining up with TRBD2. V dropped 6 bases and J dropped 7; count of bases not matched to a gene: 8. The CDR3 contains 14 residues. CDR3 sequence (DNA): TGTGCCAGCAGGCCACCGGGACTAGAAAATGAGCAGTTCTTC. Amino acid sequence: CASRPPGLENEQFF.

This clonotype was recorded many times. This rearrangement joins TRBV5-1 to TRBJ2-5; tentative D call: TRBD2 (5 bases). Germline V gene lookup returns CDR1 SGHRS and CDR2 YFSETQ. This CDR3 spans 14 amino acids. Trimming removed 2 bases from V and 2 bases from J, with 10 bases in between. The CDR3 DNA reads as TGCGCCAGCAGCTTTCCGGGATCACAAGAGACCCAGTACTTC. Encoded protein: CASSFPGSQETQYF.

This clonotype was seen only a few times. Written as DNA, the CDR3 is TGTGCCAGGGGGGAGAGCTCCTACGAGCAGTACGTC. Its translation is CARGESSYEQYV. The rearrangement links TRBV27 to TRBJ2-7; D may correspond to TRBD1 or TRBD2 (5 bases each). V dropped 9 bases and J dropped 0 bases, with 9 bases sitting between them. Germline V gene sequence: CDR1 MNHEY, CDR2 SMNVEV (reference sequence). There are 12 residues in the CDR3.

This clonotype has a handful of counts. The chain has TRBV29-1 and TRBJ1-1; 7 nucleotides align to TRBD1. This CDR3 is built from 15 residues. The germline CDR1 and CDR2 sequences are SQVTM and ANQGSEA. Trimming at V came to 7 bases and at J to 1 base, leaving 12 bases not matched to a gene. CDR3 sequence reads: CSADRKQGENTEAFF. CDR3 coding DNA: TGCAGCGCGGACAGAAAGCAGGGGGAGAACACTGAAGCTTTCTTT. Based on the CDR3 plus reference TRBV29-1 and TRBJ1-1, the full variable domain is SAVISQKPSRDICQRGTSLTIQCQVDSQVTMMFWYRQQPGQSLTLIATANQGSEATYESGFVIDKFPISRPNLTFSTLTVSNMSPEDSSIYLCSADRKQGENTEAFFGQGTRLTVV.

Only a few counts were recorded for this clonotype. The chain uses TRBV12-3 or TRBV12-4 and TRBJ1-2; a weak D match, TRBD1 (5 bases). V gave up 7 bases and J gave up 7 bases, with 25 bases separating them. The length of the CDR3 is 16 residues. CDR3 bases: TGTGCCAGCACCCCGAGGGCCCCAGGGTGGGGAGGTGGCTACACCTTC. Translating gives CASTPRAPGWGGGYTF.

This clonotype was seen ten or more times. The chain recombines TRBV10-2 with TRBJ2-3; 8 positions match TRBD2. CDR1 WSHSY and CDR2 SAAADI come from the germline V gene. The CDR3 is 19 residues long. V lost 2 bases to trimming and J lost 1 base; unmatched junction nucleotides: 14. This chain's CDR3 is CASSEVYGRAWMGTDTQYF. The CDR3 DNA follows: TGCGCCAGCAGTGAGGTCTACGGGAGGGCTTGGATGGGCACAGATACGCAGTATTTT.